This record covers a single TCR beta chain. This record comes from a study of control samples from healthy donors and cancer patients. Profiling relied on immunoSEQ multiplex PCR, and the TCRdb table lists in-frame clones only, not all of them. The repertoire includes tens of thousands of clones, 85% to 90% of them detected once, and around 9% sits in the top ten. J was trimmed by 4 bases and V by 3 bases; bases with no gene match: 5. CDR1 and CDR2 from the germline V gene are SEHNR and FQNEAQ (reference sequence). The CDR3 loop spans 16 amino acids. The origin of this receptor is a woman aged 55-70 years with head and neck cancer. This chain joins TRBV7-9 and TRBJ2-1; 11 nucleotides line up with TRBD2. Sequencing was performed on PBMCs. CDR3 sequence (DNA): TGTGCCAGCAGCTTTGGGACTAGCGGAATTTACAATGAGCAGTTCTTC. Its protein product is CASSFGTSGIYNEQFF.